These 31 T cell receptor beta chains were all obtained from the same sample, sequenced in a study of blood T cells in healthy people across ages (dated by TCRdb to the mid-2010s). The library was generated by 5' RACE. The second PCR ran for roughly 7 to 11 cycles and used a J-beta primer mix along with a sample-barcoded 5' primer. TCRdb ran its own pipeline on the public reads, namely fastp trimming at Q25 and MiXCR clone calling, and kept in-frame beta chains. A single entry per CDR3 protein holds the most common genes and DNA from its merged rows. This sample gives some 1.8 million distinct CDR3 sequences in total; about 39% of them show up just once. The biggest ten clones account for 23% of the sample. The sequenced sample was blood. These receptors were obtained from a human donor in good health.

The chain recombines TRBV20-1 with TRBJ2-7; D uncertain. Germline V gives CDR1 DFQATT, CDR2 SNEGSKA (reference sequence). This CDR3 has 12 amino acids. Trimming removed 3 bases at V and 3 bases at J, with 9 bases between. This CDR3 reads CSASEDVYEQYF. CDR3 coding DNA: TGCAGTGCTAGTGAGGACGTCTACGAGCAGTACTTC.

The chain has TRBV27 and TRBJ2-1; the D gene could be TRBD1 or TRBD2 (5 bases each). CDR3 length: 16 residues. CDR1 MNHEY and CDR2 SMNVEV come from the germline V gene (reference sequence). V was trimmed by 6 bases and J by 2 bases, leaving 17 bases between them. This chain's CDR3 is CASSLNPGPAYNEQFF. The CDR3 nucleotides read TGTGCCAGCAGCTTGAACCCGGGACCCGCCTACAATGAGCAGTTCTTC.

This clonotype was observed a handful of times. V is TRBV7-9 and J is TRBJ1-2; D is possibly TRBD1 (6 bases). The CDR3 is 16 residues long. Germline V gene data show CDR1 as SEHNR and CDR2 as FQNEAQ (reference sequence). V lost 4 bases and J 4 bases, leaving 19 bases between the germline ends. The CDR3 nucleotides read TGTGCCAGCAGCTCCCTGGCGGGGGCGCTTAGCTATGGCTACACCTTC. Encoded protein: CASSSLAGALSYGYTF.

This clonotype was detected a few times. The chain recombines TRBV29-1 with TRBJ1-2, with TRBD1 as a possible D gene (6 bases). Per the germline V gene, CDR1 is SQVTM and CDR2 is ANQGSEA. CDR3 length: 12 residues. Deletions cut 7 bases from V and 4 bases from J, with 13 bases between. The CDR3 loop reads CSERTEPYGYTF. CDR3 in DNA: TGCAGCGAGCGGACAGAACCCTATGGCTACACCTTC.

The gene calls are TRBV2 and TRBJ2-1; D gene uncertain. Trimming shortened V by 5 bases and J by 7 bases, and 12 bases separated the two germline ends. The germline V gene encodes CDR1 SNHLY and CDR2 FYNNEI. The CDR3 sequence is 13 residues long. DNA of the CDR3: TGTGCCAGCAGTTCACTCTCTACGAATGAGCAGTTCTTC. It translates to CASSSLSTNEQFF.

The CDR3 bases are TGTGCCAGCAGCCAACCCAGGAGGGGCGCGTACGAGCAGTACTTC. Translated, it gives CASSQPRRGAYEQYF. This chain joins TRBV28 and TRBJ2-5; perhaps TRBD2 as D (6 bases). Judging by the DNA end, TRBJ2-7 fits better; the J call may be wrong. The germline CDR1 and CDR2 sequences are MDHEN and SYDVKM. The CDR3 has 15 residues.

Concerning this clonotype: A much larger clone is a single base away; this may be a read error. The chain is built from TRBV29-1 and TRBJ2-5; a weak D match, TRBD2 (7 bases). Trimming stripped 3 bases from V and 5 bases from J, with 16 bases between. This CDR3 comprises 14 residues. The V gene's germline CDR1 is SQVTM and CDR2 ANQGSEA. CDR3 sequence: CSVDGGGGRETQYF. CDR3 nucleotides: TGCAGCGTTGATGGTGGGGGGGGCCGGGAGACCCAGTACTTC.

The CDR3 region is CASSQDPSGISYEQYF. The CDR3 region has the DNA TGTGCCAGCAGCCAAGACCCTAGCGGAATCTCCTACGAGCAGTACTTC. V usage is TRBV3-1 and J usage is TRBJ2-7; 7 nucleotides match TRBD2. The CDR3 loop spans 16 amino acids. Unmatched junction bases numbered 5, after V lost 0 bases and J lost 0 bases. Germline CDR1 reads LGHDT; CDR2 reads YNNKEL (reference sequence).

This clonotype was seen only a few times. This chain connects TRBV10-3 to TRBJ1-2; D gene uncertain. Germline lookup yields CDR1 ENHRY and CDR2 SYGVKD. The CDR3 totals 13 residues. Trimming cost V 5 bases and J 2 bases, with 9 bases left between them. The DNA for the CDR3 is TGTGCCATCAGTTTATACAGAAACTATGGCTACACCTTC. This translates into CAISLYRNYGYTF.

This clonotype has a handful of counts. The chain combines TRBV18 with TRBJ2-6; D is ambiguous. The CDR3 runs 16 residues. Germline assignment: CDR1 KGHSH and CDR2 LQKENI. Trimming took 3 bases from V and 0 from J, leaving 9 bases between them. The CDR3 nucleotides are TGTGCCAGCTCACCGAGTAGTGGCTCTGGGGCCAACGTCCTGACTTTC. Its translation: CASSPSSGSGANVLTF.

This rearrangement joins TRBV4-3 to TRBJ2-1; tentatively, D is TRBD2 (6 bases). The CDR3 sequence is 15 residues long. From germline, CDR1 is LGHNA and CDR2 YSLEER. V was cut by 4 bases and J by 3 bases, with 13 bases left in between. The CDR3 sequence is CASSPYPGLYNEQFF. The CDR3 DNA reads TGCGCCAGCAGCCCCTATCCGGGACTCTACAATGAGCAGTTCTTC.

This chain connects TRBV5-1 to TRBJ1-2, with a tentative D call TRBD1 (5 bases). The CDR3 runs 12 residues. Germline lookup yields CDR1 SGHRS and CDR2 YFSETQ. The V end was cut by 3 bases, the J end by 9 bases, with 12 bases between. This CDR3 is CASSWDFLSYTF. The DNA of the CDR3 is TGCGCCAGCAGCTGGGACTTCTTAAGCTACACCTTC.

J is TRBJ1-5 and V is TRBV20-1; 7 bases align to TRBD1. The V segment lost 4 bases and the J segment 3 bases; nucleotides outside the gene matches: 15. Germline V gives CDR1 DFQATT, CDR2 SNEGSKA (reference sequence). The CDR3 extends over 17 amino acids. The CDR3 DNA reads as TGCAGTGCTACAGCCTCCCCTAGGACAGGACTCAATCAGCCCCAGCATTTT. Translated: CSATASPRTGLNQPQHF.

The J gene is TRBJ1-4, the V gene TRBV6-6, with a possible D match to TRBD1 (6 bases). V lost 5 bases and J lost 7, with 17 bases in between. This CDR3 comprises 15 residues. Germline V gene sequence: CDR1 MNHNY, CDR2 SVGAGI (reference sequence). CDR3 residues: CASSHRGVKGEKLFF. CDR3 nucleotides: TGTGCCAGCAGTCATAGGGGGGTCAAAGGTGAAAAACTGTTTTTT.

V gene TRBV19 combines with J gene TRBJ2-3; possible D gene TRBD2, 5 bases. The germline gives CDR1 LNHDA, CDR2 SQIVND (reference sequence). V dropped 5 bases and J dropped 4 bases, with 13 bases sitting between them. The CDR3 consists of 14 residues. Here the CDR3 reads CASSSAPRADTQYF. CDR3 coding DNA: TGTGCCAGTAGTTCAGCCCCGCGGGCAGATACGCAGTATTTT. The whole variable domain, remainder taken from reference TRBV19 and TRBJ2-3, is DGGITQSPKYLFRKEGQNVTLSCEQNLNHDAMYWYRQDPGQGLRLIYYSQIVNDFQKGDIAEGYSVSREKKESFPLTVTSAQKNPTAFYLCASSSAPRADTQYFGPGTRLTVL.

The V call is TRBV29-1, the J call TRBJ1-1; 7 positions agree with TRBD1. The germline V gene has CDR1 SQVTM and CDR2 ANQGSEA. This CDR3 contains 11 residues. V dropped 5 bases and J dropped 10; count of bases not matched to a gene: 7. The CDR3 DNA sequence: TGCAGCGTTCGACAGGGATTTAGAGCTTTCTTT. It yields the protein CSVRQGFRAFF. Full variable domain (remainder filled in from reference TRBV29-1 and TRBJ1-1): SAVISQKPSRDICQRGTSLTIQCQVDSQVTMMFWYRQQPGQSLTLIATANQGSEATYESGFVIDKFPISRPNLTFSTLTVSNMSPEDSSIYLCSVRQGFRAFFGQGTRLTVV.

This clonotype appeared a few times. This chain connects TRBV12-3 or TRBV12-4 to TRBJ1-1; TRBD1 aligns across 11 bases. The CDR3 consists of 16 residues. V lost 3 bases and J lost 1; bases outside the gene matches: 4. The CDR3 bases are TGTGCCAGCAGTTTTGGGACAGGGGGGACGAACACTGAAGCTTTCTTT. It is translated as CASSFGTGGTNTEAFF.

This clonotype was seen only a few times. The chain carries TRBV7-6 and TRBJ2-5; 7 nucleotides agree with TRBD1. Germline values: CDR1 SGHVS, CDR2 FNYEAQ. V shed 3 bases and J 11 bases; nucleotides not matched to a gene: 18. The CDR3 sequence is 16 residues long. CDR3 loop: CASSLEAGTAASGQYF. DNA for the CDR3: TGTGCCAGCAGCTTGGAGGCCGGGACAGCTGCCTCGGGGCAGTACTTC.

This clonotype was found a few times. V and J are TRBV7-3 and TRBJ2-1; D is unclear. Trimming pared 5 bases from V and 0 bases from J, leaving 14 bases between. This CDR3 has 16 amino acids. Per the germline V gene, CDR1 is SGHTA and CDR2 is FQGTGA. CDR3 region: CASSLLVRSSYNEQFF. CDR3 in DNA: TGTGCCAGCAGCCTGCTGGTCCGAAGCTCCTACAATGAGCAGTTCTTC.

This clonotype was picked up a small number of times. The DNA for the CDR3 is TGTGCCAGCAGCTTAGAATCCTACGGGGGAGAGACCCAGTACTTC. Translating gives CASSLESYGGETQYF. V and J are TRBV11-2 and TRBJ2-5; TRBD2 might be the D (6 bases). V lost 0 bases, J lost 4 bases, and 12 bases lay in between. This CDR3 is built from 15 residues. Germline V gene sequence: CDR1 SGHAT, CDR2 FQNNGV.

The CDR3 DNA is TGTGCCAGCAGTGGGGAACTACCCCGTCGGGATACGCAGTATTTT. This gives the protein CASSGELPRRDTQYF. The J gene is TRBJ2-3, the V gene TRBV6-1; no clear D gene. Germline V gene data show CDR1 as MNHNS and CDR2 as SASEGT. The V gene lost 4 bases and the J gene lost 6 bases, with 17 bases spanning the gap. The CDR3 is 15 amino acids.

Only one count was recorded for this clonotype. The genes are TRBV20-1 and TRBJ2-7; 8 nucleotides line up with TRBD1. Trimming at V came to 0 bases and at J to 3 bases, leaving 7 bases not matched to a gene. Per the germline V gene, CDR1 is DFQATT and CDR2 is SNEGSKA (reference sequence). CDR3 size: 15 residues. In nucleotides, the CDR3 is TGCAGTGCTAGAGATCTTACAGGGGGGATCTACGAGCAGTACTTC. Its protein product is CSARDLTGGIYEQYF.

The V gene is TRBV20-1, the J gene TRBJ1-5, with 7 bases that match TRBD1. Germline CDR1 and CDR2: DFQATT and SNEGSKA (reference sequence). The junction had 4 bases not matched to a gene; V was cut back by 4 bases and J by 7 bases. This CDR3 is built from 12 residues. The DNA for the CDR3 is TGCAGTGCTAACAGGGGCGGGCAGCCCCAGCATTTT. It encodes CSANRGGQPQHF.

The rearrangement uses TRBV5-4 and TRBJ2-7; 8 bases fit TRBD2. Trimming removed 3 bases from V and 0 bases from J; junction bases left unmatched: 5. CDR3 length: 15 residues. Germline lookup yields CDR1 SGHNT and CDR2 YYREEE (reference sequence). CDR3 DNA sequence: TGTGCCAGCAGCTCGCGGGGGGCACTCTCCTACGAGCAGTACTTC. It yields the protein CASSSRGALSYEQYF.

The rearrangement links TRBV12-3 or TRBV12-4 to TRBJ1-1; a weak D match, TRBD1 (5 bases). The CDR3 has 14 residues. The V end lost 3 bases, the J end lost 4 bases, and 12 bases lay between the germline ends. The CDR3 DNA is TGTGCCAGCAGTTTTTTACAGGCTGTCACTGAAGCTTTCTTT. As protein: CASSFLQAVTEAFF.

V usage is TRBV11-3 and J usage is TRBJ2-3; 9 nucleotides agree with TRBD2. CDR3 size: 19 residues. Per germline, CDR1 SGHNT and CDR2 YENEEA. Losses at the gene ends were 5 bases for V and 3 bases for J; bases not matched to a gene: 18. CDR3: CASSPWLAGGKVDTDTQYF. Here the CDR3 DNA reads TGTGCCAGCAGCCCCTGGCTGGCGGGGGGGAAGGTCGATACAGATACGCAGTATTTT.

The V call is TRBV10-3, the J call TRBJ2-7; 11 nucleotides agree with TRBD2. The CDR3 sequence is 14 residues long. Germline CDR1 reads ENHRY; CDR2 reads SYGVKD. V lost 11 bases, J lost 7 bases, and 13 bases stayed unmatched. The CDR3 DNA is TGTGCCTCAGAGATAGCGGGGGGGCCGGGTGAGCAGTACTTC. Translated, it gives CASEIAGGPGEQYF.

The V call is TRBV5-1, the J call TRBJ2-1; D gene ambiguous. This CDR3 region has 14 residues. Germline-derived CDR1 and CDR2 are SGHRS and YFSETQ. V was trimmed by 4 bases and J by 8 bases, leaving 16 bases between them. The CDR3 sequence: CASSPGAPTDEQFF. The DNA of the CDR3 is TGCGCCAGCAGCCCCGGCGCCCCCACGGATGAGCAGTTCTTC.

The chain recombines TRBV11-2 with TRBJ2-5; 7 nucleotides line up with TRBD1. Judging by the DNA end, TRBJ2-7 fits better; the J call may be wrong. The CDR3 is 12 amino acids. The germline V gene has CDR1 SGHAT and CDR2 FQNNGV. The DNA of the CDR3 is TGTGCCAGCATCGGACAGGAAGACGAGCAGTACTTC. Its protein is CASIGQEDEQYF.

This clonotype appeared a few times. The CDR3 reads CASIHVLGGPTDTQYF. CDR3 sequence (DNA): TGTGCCAGCATTCACGTCCTAGGGGGGCCCACAGATACGCAGTATTTT. The V call is TRBV7-9, the J call TRBJ2-3; D assignment may be TRBD1 or TRBD2 (6 bases each). CDR3 length: 16 residues. V lost 7 bases, J lost 2 bases, and 19 bases lay in between. In germline, CDR1 is SEHNR, CDR2 FQNEAQ (reference sequence).

This clonotype appeared a few times. The chain links TRBV13 to TRBJ2-5; TRBD2 might be the D (5 bases). Germline assignment: CDR1 PRHDT and CDR2 FYEKMQ (reference sequence). Deletions cut 5 bases from V and 9 bases from J, with 16 bases between. The CDR3 runs 13 residues. CDR3 in DNA: TGTGCCAGCAGCCCCCGGAGCGGTATGGCCCAGTACTTC. Amino acids: CASSPRSGMAQYF.